This T cell receptor (beta chain) was found in a study of blood T cells in healthy people across ages. V lost 4 bases, J lost 3 bases, and 12 bases lay in between. Germline V gene data show CDR1 as SGHTA and CDR2 as FQGNSA. The CDR3 has 14 amino acids. Then a second PCR, running roughly 7 to 11 cycles, was carried out with a sample-barcoded 5' primer and a J-beta primer mix. From the 5' RACE reads, TCRdb called clonotypes with MiXCR, one entry per CDR3 protein. In the table there are around 800,000 distinct CDR3 sequences, about 53% of which are singletons. Every sample gave at least 5.5 micrograms of total RNA when it was extracted.

The material sequenced was blood. The TCR sequence derives from a man older than 75 in good health. The chain uses TRBV7-2 and TRBJ1-2; a weak D match, TRBD1 (5 bases). The CDR3, as DNA: TGTGCCAGCAGCTCTTCCAGGGCGGACTATGGCTACACCTTC. Encoded protein: CASSSSRADYGYTF.